Listed below are T cell receptor beta chains from one sample, sequenced in a study of control samples from healthy donors and cancer patients. Repertoires were generated with immunoSEQ multiplex PCR, while TCRdb's copy carries only in-frame clones and drops some. This sample has about 180,000 clones, with approximately 94% found just once. The sequencing sample was made of blood. These receptor sequences come from a man aged 30 to 45 in good health. CDR3s include the opening cysteine and the closing phenylalanine or tryptophan. D genes are given only for firm matches. For some rows the clone size is stated as once, few or many, or as a class when expanded; others skip it.

d_call	v_call	cdr3_length	clone_size	j_call	cdr3_aa	cdr3_nt
.	TRBV14	14	.	TRBJ1-2	CASSQTGGVYGYTF	TGTGCCAGCAGCCAAACGGGAGGAGTATATGGCTACACCTTC
.	TRBV7-9	12	.	TRBJ1-6	CASTWGNSPLHF	TGTGCCAGCACCTGGGGGAATTCACCCCTCCACTTT
.	TRBV5-5	12	.	TRBJ2-7	CASSPTTSEQYF	TGTGCCAGCAGCCCCACCACAAGTGAGCAGTACTTC
.	TRBV5-1	15	.	TRBJ1-1	CASSYGGGMNTEAFF	TGCGCCAGCAGCTATGGCGGTGGTATGAACACTGAAGCTTTCTTT
TRBD1	TRBV5-4	15	.	TRBJ1-2	CASSYEGQGGNGYTF	TGTGCCAGCAGCTACGAAGGACAGGGTGGCAATGGCTACACCTTC
.	TRBV29-1	12	.	TRBJ2-2	CSVEGRVGELFF	TGCAGCGTTGAAGGCAGGGTCGGGGAGCTGTTTTTT
.	TRBV7-9	14	once	TRBJ2-7	CASSSSGRTYEQYF	TGTGCCAGCAGCTCCTCAGGGCGGACCTACGAGCAGTACTTC
.	TRBV30	13	.	TRBJ2-7	CAWSVSTDYEQYF	TGTGCCTGGAGTGTATCGACGGACTACGAGCAGTACTTC
TRBD2	TRBV27	17	.	TRBJ2-1	CASSFSLLAPTYNEQFF	TGTGCCAGCAGTTTTTCCCTACTAGCGCCGACCTACAATGAGCAGTTCTTC
.	TRBV6-5	12	.	TRBJ2-5	CASSYQGRAQYF	TGTGCCAGCAGTTACCAGGGACGGGCCCAGTACTTC
.	TRBV3-1/TRBV3-2	12	.	TRBJ1-2	CASSQEFGGYTF	TGTGCCAGCAGCCAAGAATTCGGAGGCTACACCTTC
.	TRBV2	15	.	TRBJ1-6	CASSEGSGRGSPLHF	TGTGCCAGCAGTGAGGGGTCAGGCCGTGGATCACCCCTCCACTTT
TRBD2	TRBV11-3	18	.	TRBJ2-2	CASSSSGYGNKNTGELFF	TGTGCCAGCAGCTCTAGCGGTTACGGAAATAAGAACACCGGGGAGCTGTTTTTT
.	TRBV27	15	.	TRBJ1-5	CASSPRWGSNQPQHF	TGTGCCAGCAGTCCCCGGTGGGGGAGCAATCAGCCCCAGCATTTT
.	TRBV6-5	14	.	TRBJ1-1	CARGPGGGNTEAFF	TGTGCCCGCGGGCCCGGGGGGGGGAACACTGAAGCTTTCTTT
TRBD2	TRBV5-1	15	.	TRBJ2-7	CASSLEAGGSYEQYF	TGCGCCAGCAGCTTGGAAGCGGGAGGATCCTACGAGCAGTACTTC
.	TRBV11-2	14	.	TRBJ2-1	CASSSQDSYNEQFF	TGTGCCAGCAGCTCACAGGACAGTTACAATGAGCAGTTCTTC
TRBD1	TRBV19	14	.	TRBJ2-3	CASSTGQGVDTQYF	TGTGCCAGTAGTACGGGACAGGGTGTAGATACGCAGTATTTT
.	TRBV21-1	17	.	TRBJ2-3	CASSKSGLAGIPDTQYF	TGTGCCAGCAGCAAATCTGGACTAGCGGGAATCCCAGATACGCAGTATTTT
.	TRBV27	14	.	TRBJ2-7	CASRIYAASYEQYF	TGTGCCAGCAGGATTTATGCGGCCAGTTACGAGCAGTACTTC
.	TRBV7-7	15	.	TRBJ2-7	CASSLGVGGSYEQYF	TGTGCCAGCAGCTTAGGGGTCGGGGGCTCCTACGAGCAGTACTTC
.	TRBV5-1	16	.	TRBJ1-1	CASSSRSGLVNTEAFF	TGCGCCAGCAGCTCGAGATCGGGACTGGTGAACACTGAAGCTTTCTTT
TRBD1	TRBV2	15	once	TRBJ1-4	CASSPGQDANEKLFF	TGTGCCAGCAGTCCCGGACAGGACGCTAATGAAAAACTGTTTTTT
.	TRBV6-1	12	.	TRBJ2-7	CASSERGNEQYF	TGTGCCAGCAGTGAACGCGGGAACGAGCAGTACTTC
TRBD2	TRBV25-1	13	.	TRBJ2-7	CASSASGYYEQYF	TGTGCCAGCAGTGCTAGCGGTTACTACGAGCAGTACTTC
.	TRBV5-4	12	.	TRBJ2-7	CASKMTGGEQYF	TGTGCCAGCAAAATGACAGGTGGCGAGCAGTACTTC
.	TRBV12-3/TRBV12-4	12	few	TRBJ1-5	CASTQGYQPQHF	TGTGCCAGCACTCAGGGGTACCAGCCCCAGCATTTT
.	TRBV7-9	13	.	TRBJ2-1	CASSLGWNNEQFF	TGTGCCAGCAGCTTGGGATGGAACAATGAGCAGTTCTTC
.	TRBV18	15	once	TRBJ1-1	CASSPRQQDNTEAFF	TGTGCCAGCTCACCACGGCAACAGGACAACACTGAAGCTTTCTTT
TRBD1	TRBV19	15	.	TRBJ1-3	CAITRGRATGNTIYF	TGTGCCATTACCAGGGGGCGGGCGACTGGAAACACCATATATTTT
TRBD1	TRBV7-9	16	.	TRBJ2-7	CASSSLQGQGAYEQYF	TGTGCCAGCAGCTCCCTACAAGGACAGGGAGCCTACGAGCAGTACTTC
.	TRBV10-3	15	.	TRBJ2-7	CAISAQQVSSYEQYF	TGTGCCATCAGTGCCCAACAGGTTAGCTCCTACGAGCAGTACTTC
TRBD2	TRBV7-2	15	.	TRBJ2-7	CASSSAGTSSYEQYF	TGTGCCAGCAGCTCCGCCGGGACTAGCTCCTACGAGCAGTACTTC
.	TRBV11-3	17	once	TRBJ2-7	CASSLEFFGPDSYEQYF	TGTGCCAGCAGCTTAGAGTTCTTTGGGCCGGATTCCTACGAGCAGTACTTC
.	TRBV2	13	.	TRBJ1-2	CASTGRQDYGYTF	TGTGCCAGCACCGGAAGGCAGGACTATGGCTACACCTTC
.	TRBV7-3	14	.	TRBJ2-2	CASSPGGGTGELFF	TGTGCCAGCAGCCCCGGGGGAGGCACCGGGGAGCTGTTTTTT
.	TRBV27	16	.	TRBJ2-1	CASSLLSDISYNEQFF	TGTGCCAGCAGTTTGCTTTCGGACATCTCGTACAATGAGCAGTTCTTC